The 32 T cell receptor beta chains below were found in one sample sequenced in a study of T-cell reconstitution after alpha-beta-depleted transplantation in children (dated by TCRdb to the mid-2010s). Library preparation was by PCR. These reads were obtained on an Illumina HiSeq 2500. To normalize quantification of the TCRbeta repertoire, the TCR libraries were built with molecular barcoding that relied on unique molecular identifiers. TCRdb reprocessing: public reads trimmed at Q25 with fastp, clones called with MiXCR, in-frame beta chains kept. Rows with one shared CDR3 protein collapse into an entry with the most common genes and DNA. This sample lists about 300,000 distinct CDR3 sequences; over 7.5% were detected once. Jointly, the top ten make up about 9.1% of the sample. Which antigens these TCRs recognize remains unknown. The sample's treatment or condition label, decoded: allogeneic hematopoietic cell transplantation with graft depleted of TCRalphabeta T cells and CD19 B cells.

Broad study findings and their caveats: The frequencies of hyperexpanded clones fell over the following months, and after one year, T-cell counts and TCRbeta diversity were mostly attributed to newly produced T cells.

The sample was peripheral blood, taken 360 days after TCRalphabeta/CD19-depleted stem cell transplant. All receptors derive from a female patient aged 2 to 10 who had a stem cell transplant for Fanconi anemia, so the T cells may come from the graft donor.

This clonotype was seen many times. The CDR3 DNA is TGCAGCGTTGCTACAGGGGAATATGGCTACACCTTC. It codes for CSVATGEYGYTF. The chain carries TRBV29-1 and TRBJ1-2; the match to TRBD1 covers 7 bases. This CDR3 spans 12 amino acids. V lost 4 bases and J lost 5; bases outside the gene matches: 4. Germline loops: CDR1 SQVTM, CDR2 ANQGSEA.

This clonotype was seen ten or more times. The chain has TRBV20-1 and TRBJ2-1; 8 bases map to TRBD1. The trim removed 0 bases at V and 4 bases at J, leaving 8 bases unmatched. CDR1 and CDR2 from the germline V gene are DFQATT and SNEGSKA (reference sequence). This CDR3 spans 16 amino acids. The CDR3 DNA sequence: TGCAGTGCTAGAGATATGGCCAGGGGGCTGTACAATGAGCAGTTCTTC. As protein: CSARDMARGLYNEQFF.

This clonotype was counted many times. In DNA, the CDR3 is TGTGCCAGCAGTTCCAGACAGGGTTCGTATGGCTACACCTTC. Protein product: CASSSRQGSYGYTF. The chain recombines TRBV6-5 with TRBJ1-2; 7 nucleotides agree with TRBD1. The J segment lost 5 bases and the V segment lost 4 bases, leaving 7 bases of the junction unmatched. The CDR3 extends over 14 amino acids. Per the germline V gene, CDR1 is MNHEY and CDR2 is SVGAGI.

This clonotype was detected only a few times. The rearrangement links TRBV7-2 to TRBJ1-5, with unresolved D. Deletions cut 5 bases from V and 6 bases from J, with 11 bases between. CDR1 is SGHTA and CDR2 is FQGNSA in the germline V gene. The CDR3 covers 13 residues. DNA for the CDR3: TGTGCCAGCAGCCCAGGTATGGGTCAGCCCCAGCATTTT. Its protein product is CASSPGMGQPQHF.

This clonotype was observed a handful of times. The chain joins TRBV7-2 to TRBJ2-7; D may match TRBD1 or TRBD2 (5 bases each). CDR3 length equals 15 residues. V was pared by 5 bases and J by 0 bases, with 14 bases between. CDR1 is SGHTA, CDR2 FQGNSA, per germline. The CDR3, as DNA: TGTGCCAGCAGCACCGGGACCGTGAGCTCCTACGAGCAGTACTTC. Protein sequence: CASSTGTVSSYEQYF.

This clonotype showed up just a few times. The V call is TRBV6-1, the J call TRBJ2-7, with a weak D call TRBD2 (6 bases). V shed 4 bases and J shed 0 bases, with 13 bases lying between them. This CDR3 is built from 15 residues. Germline-derived CDR1 and CDR2 are MNHNS and SASEGT. DNA for the CDR3: TGTGCCAGCAGTGGCTCGGGACTTAACTCCTACGAGCAGTACTTC. Translating gives CASSGSGLNSYEQYF.

The sample holds many counts of this clonotype. The rearrangement uses TRBV10-3 and TRBJ2-1, with D tentatively TRBD2 (5 bases). Germline CDR1 and CDR2: ENHRY and SYGVKD. The CDR3 consists of 18 residues. The V end was cut by 0 bases, the J end by 0 bases, with 15 bases between. CDR3 bases: TGTGCCATCAGTGAGTCGGGGTCGACGGGGAGCTCCTACAATGAGCAGTTCTTC. It specifies CAISESGSTGSSYNEQFF.

The chain couples TRBV28 to TRBJ1-2; a weak D match, TRBD1 (5 bases). V was clipped by 7 bases and J by 0 bases, with 15 bases between them. The CDR3 is made up of 15 amino acids. Germline V gene data show CDR1 as MDHEN and CDR2 as SYDVKM. The CDR3 DNA follows: TGTGCCAGCACCTCTGTCCCGGGGCCTAACTATGGCTACACCTTC. Translated, it gives CASTSVPGPNYGYTF.

This clonotype showed up many times. This chain joins TRBV6-1 and TRBJ2-2; D remains ambiguous. This CDR3 comprises 13 residues. Germline CDR1 MNHNS, CDR2 SASEGT. Trimming removed 5 bases at V and 4 bases at J, with 8 bases between. The chain's CDR3 is CASSLLGTGELFF. In DNA, the CDR3 is TGTGCCAGCAGTCTCTTGGGCACCGGGGAGCTGTTTTTT.

Written as DNA, the CDR3 is TGTGCCAGCAGCCTGGGGACAGGGGACCTCTATGGCTACACCTTC. This encodes CASSLGTGDLYGYTF. The chain recombines TRBV7-6 with TRBJ1-2, with 10 bases that match TRBD1. Trimming removed 5 bases from V and 4 bases from J; junction bases left unmatched: 7. Per the germline V gene, CDR1 is SGHVS and CDR2 is FNYEAQ. This CDR3 is 15 amino acids long.

The sample holds many counts of this clonotype. The chain recombines TRBV9 with TRBJ2-5, with TRBD1 identical over 11 bases. Germline CDR1 reads SGDLS; CDR2 reads YYNGEE. CDR3 size: 15 residues. J lost 5 bases, V lost 3 bases, and 6 bases had no gene match. CDR3: CASSAGQGVLETQYF. CDR3 bases: TGTGCCAGCAGCGCGGGACAGGGGGTTTTGGAGACCCAGTACTTC.

This clonotype was observed many times. The chain is built from TRBV20-1 and TRBJ2-7, with 7 positions matching TRBD2. V dropped 8 bases and J dropped 1; count of bases not matched to a gene: 8. This CDR3 has 13 amino acids. Looked up from germline, CDR1 is DFQATT and CDR2 is SNEGSKA (reference sequence). CDR3 loop: CSQRDYRSYEQYF. The DNA for the CDR3 is TGCAGTCAACGGGACTACCGATCCTACGAGCAGTACTTC.

This clonotype has only a few counts. The gene calls are TRBV4-1 and TRBJ2-3; possible D gene TRBD1, 6 bases. Germline values: CDR1 MGHRA, CDR2 YSYEKL. The CDR3 sequence is 17 residues long. Trimming left V 2 bases short and J 3 bases short, with 18 bases between. CDR3 in DNA: TGCGCCAGCAGCCAATCTCCTATCAGGGGTCCGACAGATACGCAGTATTTT. This sequence encodes CASSQSPIRGPTDTQYF.

This clonotype was seen at least ten times. This sequence joins TRBV5-1 and TRBJ1-2; D remains ambiguous. The CDR3 sequence is 13 residues long. The V and J ends lost 4 bases and 1 base respectively, with 8 bases between them. Germline loops: CDR1 SGHRS, CDR2 YFSETQ. This CDR3 reads CASSPDHNYGYTF. CDR3 sequence (DNA): TGCGCCAGCAGCCCGGATCATAACTATGGCTACACCTTC.

This clonotype has ten or more counts. V is TRBV7-9 and J is TRBJ1-1; D call uncertain. The V gene lost 0 bases and the J gene lost 10 bases, with 6 bases spanning the gap. The CDR3 contains 11 residues. CDR1 is SEHNR and CDR2 is FQNEAQ in the germline V gene (reference sequence). This chain's CDR3 is CASSLAEGAFF. The DNA of the CDR3 is TGTGCCAGCAGCTTAGCTGAGGGAGCTTTCTTT.

In this sample, this clonotype turned up a few times. The CDR3 DNA reads TGTGCCAGCAGCTTATGGCAGTCAACCGAAGCTTTCTTT. It yields the protein CASSLWQSTEAFF. The V and J genes are TRBV11-2 and TRBJ1-1, with D unclear. This CDR3 contains 13 residues. V was shortened by 2 bases and J by 8 bases, with 12 bases between the two germline ends. Germline CDR1 reads SGHAT; CDR2 reads FQNNGV. Together with reference TRBV11-2 and TRBJ1-1, the CDR3 gives the full variable domain: EAGVAQSPRYKIIEKRQSVAFWCNPISGHATLYWYQQILGQGPKLLIQFQNNGVVDDSQLPKDRFSAERLKGVDSTLKIQPAKLEDSAVYLCASSLWQSTEAFFGQGTRLTVV.

In its sample, this clonotype was seen many times. The chain has TRBV20-1 and TRBJ2-7; 16 positions agree with TRBD2. The CDR3 consists of 24 residues. Trimming cost V 0 bases and J 6 bases; bases outside gene matches: 29. Germline CDR1 and CDR2: DFQATT and SNEGSKA (reference sequence). The CDR3 here is CSARDQRTWGAGTSGRARYAEQYF. The CDR3 DNA reads as TGCAGTGCTAGAGACCAAAGGACGTGGGGTGCTGGGACTAGCGGGAGGGCCCGTTATGCCGAGCAGTACTTC.

There are a few counts of this clonotype. This chain uses TRBV18 with TRBJ2-1, with a possible D match to TRBD2 (6 bases). Germline values: CDR1 KGHSH, CDR2 LQKENI. The CDR3 has 17 residues. V was trimmed by 0 bases and J by 4 bases, leaving 16 bases between them. CDR3 loop: CASSPPVWEVGYNEQFF. In DNA, the CDR3 is TGTGCCAGCTCACCACCTGTCTGGGAGGTGGGATACAATGAGCAGTTCTTC.

The chain employs TRBV7-9 and TRBJ2-1, with 7 bases identical to TRBD2. The V segment lost 3 bases and the J segment 10 bases; nucleotides outside the gene matches: 12. The CDR3 length is 15 residues. Germline CDR1 reads SEHNR; CDR2 reads FQNEAQ (reference sequence). CDR3 DNA: TGTGCCAGCAGCTTTCGGTCGGCGGGAGCAGGGGAGCAGTTCTTC. Translation gives CASSFRSAGAGEQFF.

This clonotype was seen repeatedly, ten times or more. Written as DNA, the CDR3 is TGCAGTGCTAGGGGCTGGGAAGCGGGGACAGATACGCAGTATTTT. Translating gives CSARGWEAGTDTQYF. J is TRBJ2-3 and V is TRBV20-1; 7 bases line up with TRBD2. Germline loops: CDR1 DFQATT, CDR2 SNEGSKA (reference sequence). V was pared by 3 bases and J by 3 bases, with 9 bases of the junction left unmatched. The CDR3 runs 15 residues.

CDR3 nucleotides: TGTGCCAGCAGTTACTCTGGCAGGCCCGGAAACACCATATATTTT. Protein sequence: CASSYSGRPGNTIYF. J is TRBJ1-3 and V is TRBV6-5; no firm D call. This CDR3 region has 15 residues. Trimming shortened V by 0 bases and J by 4 bases, and 10 bases separated the two germline ends. Germline CDR1 MNHEY, CDR2 SVGAGI.

This clonotype was seen only a few times. The V call is TRBV7-9, the J call TRBJ1-2, with 9 bases aligning to TRBD1. The CDR3 covers 15 residues. CDR1 SEHNR and CDR2 FQNEAQ come from the germline V gene (reference sequence). Trimming cost V 3 bases and J 6 bases; bases outside gene matches: 8. In DNA form, the CDR3 reads TGTGCCAGCAGCTTCCCGACAGGGGGAAAGGATGGCTACACCTTC. This gives the protein CASSFPTGGKDGYTF.

This clonotype has at least ten counts. At one end, the junction sequence differs from germline, possibly due to a read error. This chain joins TRBV7-2 and TRBJ2-3, with 8 bases fitting TRBD2. Looked up from germline, CDR1 is SGHTA and CDR2 is FQGNSA. The CDR3 has 15 amino acids. The CDR3 DNA reads TGTGCCAGCAGCTTAGACCTAGCGGGCACATATACGCAGTATTTT. Translated, it gives CASSLDLAGTYTQYF.

V gene TRBV5-5 combines with J gene TRBJ2-3, with 7 bases matching TRBD1. The germline V gene encodes CDR1 SGHKS and CDR2 YYEKEE (reference sequence). The CDR3 runs 17 residues. V gave up 2 bases and J gave up 3 bases; unmatched junction bases: 12. The CDR3 DNA sequence: TGTGCCAGCAGCTTTAGAGCGACAGGGTTAACGACAGATACGCAGTATTTT. Amino acid sequence: CASSFRATGLTTDTQYF.

The chain recombines TRBV7-3 with TRBJ2-6; D not certain. Trimming removed 1 base at V and 4 bases at J, with 11 bases between. The CDR3 totals 16 residues. Per germline, CDR1 SGHTA and CDR2 FQGTGA. The CDR3 DNA reads TGTGCCAGCAGCTTAAGGCAGGTGCCCGGGGCCAACGTCCTGACTTTC. Residues: CASSLRQVPGANVLTF.

J is TRBJ2-3 and V is TRBV6-2 or TRBV6-3; no definite D call. This CDR3 spans 15 amino acids. Germline assignment: CDR1 MNHEY and CDR2 SVGEGT. V was clipped by 0 bases and J by 5 bases, with 12 bases between them. The CDR3 DNA is TGTGCCAGCAGTTACTCGACCAGTCTGGGAGATACGCAGTATTTT. This sequence encodes CASSYSTSLGDTQYF.

This clonotype was counted at least ten times. The chain couples TRBV29-1 to TRBJ1-2; no definite D call. The ends were cut back, 3 bases at V and 5 bases at J, with 10 bases in the middle. Germline-derived CDR1 and CDR2 are SQVTM and ANQGSEA. CDR3 size: 12 residues. The CDR3 protein is CSVDRRGYGYTF. The CDR3 DNA follows: TGCAGCGTTGACCGCCGGGGATATGGCTACACCTTC.

At least ten counts were recorded for this clonotype. The chain joins TRBV7-9 to TRBJ2-5; a possible D gene is TRBD2 (5 bases). The CDR3 covers 14 residues. The V end lost 4 bases, the J end lost 2 bases, and 11 bases lay between the germline ends. CDR1 and CDR2 from the germline V gene are SEHNR and FQNEAQ (reference sequence). The CDR3 loop reads CASSSPGSQETQYF. In DNA form, the CDR3 reads TGTGCCAGCAGCTCTCCGGGATCGCAAGAGACCCAGTACTTC.

This clonotype was picked up many times. A single base separates this from a much larger clone, so it may be a read error. The chain couples TRBV6-4 to TRBJ2-2; D not resolved. Germline lookup yields CDR1 MRHNA and CDR2 SNTAGT. Between the trimmed V and J ends, which lost 2 bases and 3 bases, there was a span of 4 bases. This CDR3 contains 13 residues. CDR3 protein: CASSDSDTGELFF. The DNA of the CDR3 is TGTGCCAGCAGTGACAGTGACACCGGGGAGCTGTTTTTT.

This clonotype was observed a handful of times. This chain's CDR3 is CASSLEAGGPFEQFF. DNA of the CDR3: TGTGCCAGCAGCTTAGAAGCGGGGGGGCCTTTTGAGCAGTTCTTC. The rearrangement uses TRBV7-7 and TRBJ2-1; TRBD2 matches 10 bases. J was trimmed by 9 bases and V by 1 base; bases with no gene match: 6. Germline V lookup: CDR1 SSHAT, CDR2 FNYEAQ (reference sequence). The CDR3 length is 15 residues.

This clonotype has at least ten counts. The rearrangement uses TRBV3-1 and TRBJ2-2, with 13 nucleotides matching TRBD2. CDR1 LGHDT and CDR2 YNNKEL come from the germline V gene (reference sequence). The CDR3 covers 16 residues. The V segment lost 4 bases and the J segment 8 bases; nucleotides outside the gene matches: 7. CDR3 sequence (DNA): TGTGCCAGCAGCCCCGGGACTAGCGGGAAGGGAGGGGAGCTGTTTTTT. It is translated as CASSPGTSGKGGELFF. Complete variable domain (other parts from reference TRBV3-1 and TRBJ2-2): DTAVSQTPKYLVTQMGNDKSIKCEQNLGHDTMYWYKQDSKKFLKIMFSYNNKELIINETVPNRFSPKSPDKAHLNLHINSLELGDSAVYFCASSPGTSGKGGELFFGEGSRLTVL.

The V gene is TRBV27, the J gene TRBJ2-7; 7 bases match TRBD1. The CDR3 totals 14 residues. CDR1 MNHEY and CDR2 SMNVEV come from the germline V gene (reference sequence). The V gene end was trimmed by 3 bases and the J gene end by 3 bases; junction bases not matched to a gene: 5. Written as DNA, the CDR3 is TGTGCCAGCAGTTTCCGGGACAGCCACTACGAGCAGTACTTC. Translated, it gives CASSFRDSHYEQYF.